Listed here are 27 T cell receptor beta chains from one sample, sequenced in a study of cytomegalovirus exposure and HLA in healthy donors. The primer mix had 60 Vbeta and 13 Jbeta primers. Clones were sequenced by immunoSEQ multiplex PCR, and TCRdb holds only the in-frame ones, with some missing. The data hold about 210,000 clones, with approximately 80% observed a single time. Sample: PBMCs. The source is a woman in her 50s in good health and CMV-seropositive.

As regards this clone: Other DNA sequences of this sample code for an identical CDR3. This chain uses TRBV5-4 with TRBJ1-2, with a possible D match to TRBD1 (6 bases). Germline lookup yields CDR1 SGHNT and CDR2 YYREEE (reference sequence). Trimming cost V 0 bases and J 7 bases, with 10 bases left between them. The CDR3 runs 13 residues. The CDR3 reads CASSLAGDRGYTF. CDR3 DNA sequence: TGTGCCAGCAGCTTGGCAGGGGACCGTGGCTACACCTTC.

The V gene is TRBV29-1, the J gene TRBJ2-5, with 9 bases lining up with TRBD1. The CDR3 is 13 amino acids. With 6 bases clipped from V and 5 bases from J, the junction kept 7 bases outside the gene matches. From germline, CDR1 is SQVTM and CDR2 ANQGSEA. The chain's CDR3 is CSVPTGGYETQYF. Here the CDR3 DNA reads TGCAGCGTACCGACAGGGGGGTACGAGACCCAGTACTTC.

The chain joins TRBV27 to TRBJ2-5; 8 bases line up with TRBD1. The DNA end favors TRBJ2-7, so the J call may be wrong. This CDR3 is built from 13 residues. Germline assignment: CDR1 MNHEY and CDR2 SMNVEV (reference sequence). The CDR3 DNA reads TGTGCCACCAAGACAGGGGTGGGCTACGAGCAGTACTTC. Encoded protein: CATKTGVGYEQYF.

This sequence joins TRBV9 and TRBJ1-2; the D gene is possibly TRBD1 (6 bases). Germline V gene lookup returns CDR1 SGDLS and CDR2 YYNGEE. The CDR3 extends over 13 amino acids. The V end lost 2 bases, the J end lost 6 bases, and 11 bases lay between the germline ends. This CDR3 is CASSVRGENGYTF. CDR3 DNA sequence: TGTGCCAGCAGCGTCAGGGGCGAGAATGGCTACACCTTC.

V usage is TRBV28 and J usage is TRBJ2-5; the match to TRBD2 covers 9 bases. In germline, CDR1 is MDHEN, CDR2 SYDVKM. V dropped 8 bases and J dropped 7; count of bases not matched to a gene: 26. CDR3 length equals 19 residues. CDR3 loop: CASLKLAGSTKGGVRTQYF. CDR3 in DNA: TGTGCCAGCTTGAAACTAGCGGGTTCGACTAAAGGGGGGGTCCGGACCCAGTACTTC. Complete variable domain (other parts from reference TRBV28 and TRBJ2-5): DVKVTQSSRYLVKRTGEKVFLECVQDMDHENMFWYRQDPGLGLRLIYFSYDVKMKEKGDIPEGYSVSREKKERFSLILESASTNQTSMYLCASLKLAGSTKGGVRTQYFGPGTRLLVL.

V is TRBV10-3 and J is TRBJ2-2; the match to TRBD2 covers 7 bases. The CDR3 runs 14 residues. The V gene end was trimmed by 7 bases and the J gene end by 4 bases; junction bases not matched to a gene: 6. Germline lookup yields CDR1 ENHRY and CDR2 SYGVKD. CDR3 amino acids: CAITGGGPTGELFF. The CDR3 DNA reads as TGTGCCATCACTGGGGGGGGACCCACCGGGGAGCTGTTTTTT.

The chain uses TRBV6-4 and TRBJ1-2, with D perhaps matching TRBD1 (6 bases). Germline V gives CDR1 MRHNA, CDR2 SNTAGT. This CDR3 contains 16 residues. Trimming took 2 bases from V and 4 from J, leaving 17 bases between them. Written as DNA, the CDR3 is TGTGCCAGCAGTGACAGGATATGGGGGCATGGCTATGGCTACACCTTC. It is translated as CASSDRIWGHGYGYTF.

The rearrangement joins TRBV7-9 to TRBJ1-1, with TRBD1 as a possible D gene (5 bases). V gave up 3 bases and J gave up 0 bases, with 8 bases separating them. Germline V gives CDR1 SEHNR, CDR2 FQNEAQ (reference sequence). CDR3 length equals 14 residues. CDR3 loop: CASSLIGVNTEAFF. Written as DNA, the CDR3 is TGTGCCAGCAGCTTGATAGGGGTGAACACTGAAGCTTTCTTT.

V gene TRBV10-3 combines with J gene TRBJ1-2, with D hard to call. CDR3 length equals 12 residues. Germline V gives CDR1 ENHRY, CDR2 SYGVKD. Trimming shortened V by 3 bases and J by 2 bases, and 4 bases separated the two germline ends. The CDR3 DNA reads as TGTGCCATCAGTGAACAGAACTATGGCTACACCTTC. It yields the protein CAISEQNYGYTF.

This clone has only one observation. The CDR3 loop reads CAWIPPRTGGVDTQYF. The CDR3 DNA sequence: TGTGCCTGGATACCCCCTCGGACAGGGGGGGTAGATACGCAGTATTTT. The chain recombines TRBV30 with TRBJ2-3, with 10 bases lining up with TRBD1. V trimming: 4 bases; J trimming: 5 bases; junction bases outside the gene matches: 12. The CDR3 length is 16 residues. Germline loops: CDR1 GTSNPN, CDR2 SVGIG (reference sequence).

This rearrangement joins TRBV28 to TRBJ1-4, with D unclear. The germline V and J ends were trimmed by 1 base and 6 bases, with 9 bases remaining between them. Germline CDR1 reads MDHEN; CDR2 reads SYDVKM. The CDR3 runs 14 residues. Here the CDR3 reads CASSLFRYDEKLFF. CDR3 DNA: TGTGCCAGCAGTTTATTTCGGTACGATGAAAAACTGTTTTTT.

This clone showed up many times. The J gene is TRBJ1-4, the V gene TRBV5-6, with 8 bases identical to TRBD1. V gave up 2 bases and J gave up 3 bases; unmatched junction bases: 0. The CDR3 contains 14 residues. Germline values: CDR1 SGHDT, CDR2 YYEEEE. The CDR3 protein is CASSLQGANEKLFF. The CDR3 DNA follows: TGTGCCAGCAGCTTACAGGGGGCTAATGAAAAACTGTTTTTT.

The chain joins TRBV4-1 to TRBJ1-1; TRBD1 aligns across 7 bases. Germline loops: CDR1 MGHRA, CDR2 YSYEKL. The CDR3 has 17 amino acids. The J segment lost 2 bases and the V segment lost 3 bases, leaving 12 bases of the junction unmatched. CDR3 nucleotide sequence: TGCGCCAGCAGCCAGGCTCGACTCGGGACAGCCAACACTGAAGCTTTCTTT. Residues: CASSQARLGTANTEAFF.

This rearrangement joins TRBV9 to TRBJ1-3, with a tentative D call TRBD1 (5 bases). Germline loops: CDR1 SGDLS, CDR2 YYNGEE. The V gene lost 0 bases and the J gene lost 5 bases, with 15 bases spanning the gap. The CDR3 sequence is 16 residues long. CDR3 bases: TGTGCCAGCAGCGTAGAGGCCCCAGGACACCGAAACACCATATATTTT. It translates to CASSVEAPGHRNTIYF.

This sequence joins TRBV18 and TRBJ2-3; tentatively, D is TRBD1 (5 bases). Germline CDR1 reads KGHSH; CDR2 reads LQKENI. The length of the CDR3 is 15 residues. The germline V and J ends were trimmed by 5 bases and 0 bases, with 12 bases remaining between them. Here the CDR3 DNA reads TGTGCCAGCTCAACTCGACAGACTAGCACAGATACGCAGTATTTT. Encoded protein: CASSTRQTSTDTQYF.

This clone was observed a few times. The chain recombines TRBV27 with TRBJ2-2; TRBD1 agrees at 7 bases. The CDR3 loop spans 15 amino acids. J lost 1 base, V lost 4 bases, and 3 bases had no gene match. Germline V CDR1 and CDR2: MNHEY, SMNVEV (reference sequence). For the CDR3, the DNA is TGTGCCAGCAGTTCCAGGACAGGGAACACCGGGGAGCTGTTTTTT. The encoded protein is CASSSRTGNTGELFF.

CDR3 DNA: TGTGCCAGCAGCCAACAGGGGGCAGGGGGCTCTGGAAACACCATATATTTT. This sequence encodes CASSQQGAGGSGNTIYF. V gene TRBV28 combines with J gene TRBJ1-3; TRBD1 aligns across 9 bases. The CDR3 is 17 amino acids. With 6 bases clipped from V and 0 bases from J, the junction kept 9 bases outside the gene matches. CDR1 MDHEN and CDR2 SYDVKM come from the germline V gene.

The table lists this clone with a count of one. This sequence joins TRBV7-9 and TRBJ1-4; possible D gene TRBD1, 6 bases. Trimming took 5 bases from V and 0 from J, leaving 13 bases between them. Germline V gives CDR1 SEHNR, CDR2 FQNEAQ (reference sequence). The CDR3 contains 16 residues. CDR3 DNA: TGTGCCAGCAGCCCCCGTAGGGGGACAACTAATGAAAAACTGTTTTTT. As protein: CASSPRRGTTNEKLFF.

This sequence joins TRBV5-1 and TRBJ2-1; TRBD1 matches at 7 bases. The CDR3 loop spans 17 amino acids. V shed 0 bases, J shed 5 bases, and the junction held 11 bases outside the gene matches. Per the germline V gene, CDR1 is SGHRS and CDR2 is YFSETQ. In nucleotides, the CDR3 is TGCGCCAGCAGCTTGGGCCTGTCTGGGGGACAGAACAATGAGCAGTTCTTC. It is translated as CASSLGLSGGQNNEQFF.

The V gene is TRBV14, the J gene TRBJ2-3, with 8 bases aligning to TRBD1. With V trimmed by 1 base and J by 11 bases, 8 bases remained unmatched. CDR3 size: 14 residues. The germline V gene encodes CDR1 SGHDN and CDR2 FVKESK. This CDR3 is CASSQGGQALGQYF. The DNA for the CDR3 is TGTGCCAGCAGCCAAGGGGGACAGGCCCTCGGGCAGTATTTT.

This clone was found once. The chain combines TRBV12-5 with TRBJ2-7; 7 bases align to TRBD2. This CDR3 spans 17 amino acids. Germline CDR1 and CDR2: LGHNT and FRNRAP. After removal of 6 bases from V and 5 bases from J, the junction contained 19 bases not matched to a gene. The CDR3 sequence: CASGLIHGGRASHEQYF. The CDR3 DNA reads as TGTGCTAGTGGCTTGATCCACGGGGGGAGAGCGTCCCACGAGCAGTACTTC.

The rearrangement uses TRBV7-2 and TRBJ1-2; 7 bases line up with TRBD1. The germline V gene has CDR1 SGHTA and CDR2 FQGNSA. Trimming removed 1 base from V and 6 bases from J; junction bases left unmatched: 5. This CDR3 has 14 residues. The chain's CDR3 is CASSLVGGADGYTF. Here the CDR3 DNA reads TGTGCCAGCAGCTTAGTAGGGGGCGCGGATGGCTACACCTTC.

The CDR3 protein is CASSLSGGGGTQYF. CDR3 bases: TGTGCCAGCAGTTTATCGGGGGGAGGGGGTACGCAGTATTTT. The chain links TRBV27 to TRBJ2-3; D possibly corresponds to TRBD2 (7 bases). The V and J ends lost 0 bases and 8 bases respectively, with 12 bases between them. This CDR3 is 14 amino acids long. The germline CDR1 and CDR2 sequences are MNHEY and SMNVEV (reference sequence).

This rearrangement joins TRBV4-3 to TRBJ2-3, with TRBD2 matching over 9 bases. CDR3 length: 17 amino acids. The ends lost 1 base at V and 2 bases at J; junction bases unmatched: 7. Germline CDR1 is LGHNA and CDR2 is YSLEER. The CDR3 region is CASSQVLGGGATDTQYF. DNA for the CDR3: TGCGCCAGCAGCCAAGTCCTCGGCGGGGGGGCCACAGATACGCAGTATTTT.

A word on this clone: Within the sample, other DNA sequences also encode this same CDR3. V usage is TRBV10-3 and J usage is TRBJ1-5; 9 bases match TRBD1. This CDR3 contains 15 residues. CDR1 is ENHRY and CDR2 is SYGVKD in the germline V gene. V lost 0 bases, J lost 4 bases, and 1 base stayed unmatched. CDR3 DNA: TGTGCCATCAGTGAGTCAGGACAGGGGAATCAGCCCCAGCATTTT. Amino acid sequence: CAISESGQGNQPQHF.

The CDR3: CASRRTGLLSHEFYGAYF. CDR3 bases: TGTGCCAGCAGAAGGACGGGACTCCTCTCCCACGAGTTTTACGGCGCGTACTTC. This chain joins TRBV27 and TRBJ2-7; a weak D match, TRBD2 (6 bases). V was shortened by 6 bases and J by 12 bases, with 36 bases between the two germline ends. This CDR3 is 18 amino acids long. From germline, CDR1 is MNHEY and CDR2 SMNVEV (reference sequence).

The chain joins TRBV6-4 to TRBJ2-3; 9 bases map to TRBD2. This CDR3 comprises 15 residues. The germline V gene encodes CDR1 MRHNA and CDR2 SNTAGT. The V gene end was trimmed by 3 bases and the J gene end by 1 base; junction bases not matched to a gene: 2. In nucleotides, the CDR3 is TGTGCCAGCAGTGAAGTAGCGGGGGGCACAGATACGCAGTATTTT. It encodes CASSEVAGGTDTQYF.